This entry concerns a single T cell receptor beta chain. Its antigen is not known. A much larger clone differs by one base, so this may be a read error. The record originates from a study of T cell repertoires in cytomegalovirus infection. The study's findings and limits: The study identified carriers of CMV plus the relevant HLA from cumulative public TCR beta family frequency. In two of eight donors, the top clonotype was HLA-C-restricted CMV-specific.

Germline V gene sequence: CDR1 SGHTA, CDR2 FQGNSA. CDR3 length: 16 residues. TCRdb reprocessed the reads with MiXCR, giving one entry per CDR3 protein. This sample carries fewer than 300,000 distinct CDR3 sequences, about a quarter of them seen once, and the ten largest clones take over 11%. The gene calls are TRBV7-2 and TRBJ2-7; D is unresolved. The sequence derives from a human donor in good health (CMV status not recorded). Some clones in this sample may be carry-over from other donors' samples. The material sequenced was PBMCs. The CDR3 spells CASSDLVDGPSYEQHF. The CDR3 coding sequence is TGTGCCAGCAGCGATTTAGTGGACGGGCCGTCCTACGAGCAGCACTTC.